The 18 T cell receptor beta chains listed next were all sequenced from one sample in a study of control samples from healthy donors and cancer patients. Method: immunoSEQ multiplex PCR; TCRdb's copy keeps in-frame clones and lacks some. The top ten hold 13% of the sample, which has around 250,000 clones, over 75% seen once. The sample was PBMCs. These receptors all come from a woman aged 55-70 years with lung cancer.

The chain employs TRBV10-2 and TRBJ2-1; D gene unclear. There are 11 residues in the CDR3. The V gene's germline CDR1 is WSHSY and CDR2 SAAADI. Trimming cost V 4 bases and J 8 bases, with 6 bases left between them. CDR3 nucleotides: TGCGCCAGCAGTGCAGTTTATGAGCAGTTCTTC. Amino acids: CASSAVYEQFF.

The chain has TRBV5-1 and TRBJ1-1, with no clear D. The CDR3 is made up of 13 amino acids. The V end was cut by 7 bases, the J end by 1 base, with 11 bases between. Germline loops: CDR1 SGHRS, CDR2 YFSETQ. The CDR3 DNA sequence: TGCGCCAGCTACGACACCTCGAACACTGAAGCTTTCTTT. Residues: CASYDTSNTEAFF.

The chain has TRBV6-7 and TRBJ1-4; D may be TRBD1 (5 bases). TRBV6-7 has ORF status, its function being uncertain. With 3 bases removed from V and 5 bases from J, the gap between germline ends came to 16 bases. The CDR3 totals 16 residues. Here the CDR3 reads CASSYYIAGTNEKLFF. CDR3 nucleotide sequence: TGTGCCAGCAGTTATTATATCGCAGGGACGAATGAAAAACTGTTTTTT.

The genes are TRBV2 and TRBJ2-3, with D possibly TRBD2 on 5 matching bases. This CDR3 is 18 amino acids long. Trimming shortened V by 8 bases and J by 2 bases, and 26 bases separated the two germline ends. Per the germline V gene, CDR1 is SNHLY and CDR2 is FYNNEI. As DNA, the CDR3 is TGTGCCAGCGAATTATACAGACAAACTGCGGGTCTCACAGATACGCAGTATTTT. Translation: CASELYRQTAGLTDTQYF.

J is TRBJ2-7 and V is TRBV6-5; 8 nucleotides line up with TRBD1. CDR3 size: 13 residues. J was trimmed by 6 bases and V by 6 bases; bases with no gene match: 7. Germline CDR1 MNHEY, CDR2 SVGAGI. In DNA form, the CDR3 reads TGTGCCAGCAGCTCGCAGGGGGCGGGCGAGCAGTACTTC. Translating it yields CASSSQGAGEQYF.

The chain links TRBV5-1 to TRBJ1-1; the D is unclear. Trimming took 0 bases from V and 8 from J, leaving 11 bases between them. The CDR3 consists of 13 residues. Looked up from germline, CDR1 is SGHRS and CDR2 is YFSETQ. As DNA, the CDR3 is TGCGCCAGCAGCTTGGCCTCGCAGTCCGAAGCTTTCTTT. Translation: CASSLASQSEAFF. The full variable domain, its missing parts supplied by reference TRBV5-1 and TRBJ1-1, is KAGVTQTPRYLIKTRGQQVTLSCSPISGHRSVSWYQQTPGQGLQFLFEYFSETQRNKGNFPGRFSGRQFSNSRSEMNVSTLELGDSALYLCASSLASQSEAFFGQGTRLTVV.

This chain uses TRBV5-1 with TRBJ2-5; maybe TRBD1 (5 bases). This CDR3 has 14 amino acids. The germline V gene encodes CDR1 SGHRS and CDR2 YFSETQ. V was clipped by 0 bases and J by 9 bases, with 15 bases between them. This CDR3 is CASSLEQAIGAQYF. In DNA, the CDR3 is TGCGCCAGCAGCTTGGAACAGGCGATAGGGGCCCAGTACTTC.

About this clone itself: Relative to the germline gene, one junction end is altered; a read error may explain this. This chain joins TRBV7-7 and TRBJ1-5; TRBD1 agrees at 10 bases. CDR3 length: 18 residues. CDR1 SSHAT and CDR2 FNYEAQ come from the germline V gene (reference sequence). CDR3 region: CASNPGQGTLISNQPQHF. The CDR3 bases are TGTGCTAGCAACCCGGGACAGGGGACCTTAATTAGCAATCAGCCCCAGCATTTT.

The chain couples TRBV7-8 to TRBJ2-7; 8 nucleotides agree with TRBD2. This CDR3 has 14 amino acids. V was pared by 1 base and J by 3 bases, with 2 bases of the junction left unmatched. Germline-derived CDR1 and CDR2 are SGHVS and FQNEAQ. The CDR3 reads CASSLGSGSYEQYF. The CDR3, as DNA: TGTGCCAGCAGCTTAGGGAGCGGGAGCTACGAGCAGTACTTC.

The chain employs TRBV4-1 and TRBJ1-5, with 10 bases identical to TRBD1. Germline V CDR1 and CDR2: MGHRA, YSYEKL. The length of the CDR3 is 14 residues. With V trimmed by 8 bases and J by 5 bases, 6 bases remained unmatched. The CDR3: CASSPTGGDQPQHF. For the CDR3, the DNA is TGCGCCAGCTCCCCGACAGGGGGCGATCAGCCCCAGCATTTT.

The V gene is TRBV9, the J gene TRBJ1-1, with TRBD1 matching 9 bases. The V gene's germline CDR1 is SGDLS and CDR2 YYNGEE. J was trimmed by 1 base and V by 0 bases; bases with no gene match: 7. The CDR3 totals 17 residues. CDR3 bases: TGTGCCAGCAGCGTAGTCCCCCCGACAGGGGGGAACACTGAAGCTTTCTTT. It codes for CASSVVPPTGGNTEAFF.

The V gene is TRBV6-5, the J gene TRBJ2-2, with D possibly TRBD2 on 5 matching bases. V was clipped by 8 bases and J by 5 bases, with 9 bases between them. CDR3 length equals 12 residues. The V gene's germline CDR1 is MNHEY and CDR2 SVGAGI. In DNA form, the CDR3 reads TGTGCCAGCGTCCGGGGTACCGGGGAGCTGTTTTTT. Translation gives CASVRGTGELFF.

The J gene is TRBJ2-3, the V gene TRBV3-1 (or the pseudogene TRBV3-2); weak D call: TRBD2 (6 bases). Germline lookup yields CDR1 LGHDT and CDR2 YNNKEL (reference sequence). V was clipped by 4 bases and J by 1 base, with 9 bases between them. The CDR3 is made up of 14 amino acids. The chain's CDR3 is CASSRGDRTDTQYF. The CDR3 DNA is TGTGCCAGCAGCCGGGGGGATCGCACAGATACGCAGTATTTT.

This CDR3 reads CASSYLHSGAGDTIYF. The CDR3 DNA sequence: TGTGCCAGCAGTTACTTACACTCGGGGGCTGGGGACACCATATATTTT. This rearrangement joins TRBV6-5 to TRBJ1-3; D may be TRBD1 (6 bases). The V end was cut by 1 base, the J end by 8 bases, with 18 bases between. Germline CDR1 is MNHEY and CDR2 is SVGAGI. The CDR3 loop spans 16 amino acids.

For this clone: Other nucleotide sequences from this sample produce the same CDR3. The J gene is TRBJ2-1, the V gene TRBV4-2, with D possibly being TRBD2 (6 bases). Germline lookup yields CDR1 LGHNA and CDR2 YNFKEQ. This CDR3 region has 12 residues. V dropped 0 bases and J dropped 10 bases, with 7 bases sitting between them. As DNA, the CDR3 is TGTGCCAGCAGCCAAGAGGAGGGAGAGCAGTTCTTC. Its translation: CASSQEEGEQFF.

This chain joins TRBV5-1 and TRBJ1-1; maybe TRBD1 (6 bases). Germline loops: CDR1 SGHRS, CDR2 YFSETQ. The CDR3 consists of 15 residues. Trimming shortened V by 0 bases and J by 1 base, and 10 bases separated the two germline ends. CDR3 amino acids: CASSLGGGQNTEAFF. The DNA for the CDR3 is TGCGCCAGCAGCTTGGGTGGGGGGCAGAACACTGAAGCTTTCTTT.

The chain combines TRBV2 with TRBJ2-1, with 7 bases lining up with TRBD1. CDR3 length equals 13 residues. Germline CDR1 is SNHLY and CDR2 is FYNNEI. Trimming took 6 bases from V and 10 from J; bases not matched to a gene: 9. The CDR3 coding sequence is TGTGCCAGCAGGGTGACAGGGTTTGACGAGCAGTTCTTC. Translated, it gives CASRVTGFDEQFF.

The rearrangement uses TRBV7-8 and TRBJ1-1, with D perhaps TRBD1 (5 bases). Germline-derived CDR1 and CDR2 are SGHVS and FQNEAQ. With 5 bases removed from V and 1 base from J, the gap between germline ends came to 14 bases. The CDR3 covers 15 residues. CDR3 coding DNA: TGTGCCAGCAGCCCCTCACTGACAGCGAACACTGAAGCTTTCTTT. Its translation is CASSPSLTANTEAFF.